A selection of T cell receptor beta chains follows, all from one sample in a study of cytomegalovirus exposure and HLA in healthy donors. Only in-frame clones appear in the TCRdb table, and some are missing; sequencing was by immunoSEQ multiplex PCR. The sample contains 90,000 to 95,000 clones, about three quarters of which appear only once. Sequencing was carried out using PBMCs. Source of these receptors: a male donor in good health and CMV-seropositive. CDR3s include the opening cysteine and the closing phenylalanine or tryptophan. The order of the fields is CDR3 length, V gene, D gene, clone size, J gene, CDR3 protein, CDR3 DNA. The D gene is left open where the match is weak. For some rows the clone size is stated as once, few or many, or as a class when expanded; others skip it.

>14|TRBV7-2|-|-|TRBJ1-1
CASSLQGQNTEAFF
TGTGCCAGCAGCTTACAGGGACAGAACACTGAAGCTTTCTTT
>15|TRBV9|-|-|TRBJ2-3
CASSVRPASTDTQYF
TGTGCCAGCAGCGTACGGCCAGCGAGCACAGATACGCAGTATTTT
>23|TRBV27|TRBD2|-|TRBJ2-3
CASSPPGLAPTREINPSTDTQYF
TGTGCCAGCAGTCCGCCGGGACTAGCCCCTACGAGGGAAATAAACCCTAGCACAGATACGCAGTATTTT
>13|TRBV6-5|-|once|TRBJ1-2
CASSWQVDYGYTF
TGTGCCAGCAGTTGGCAGGTGGACTATGGCTACACCTTC
>14|TRBV7-2|-|-|TRBJ1-6
CASSLELGRSPLHF
TGTGCCAGCAGCTTAGAATTGGGGAGATCACCCCTCCACTTT
>16|TRBV19|TRBD1|-|TRBJ2-7
CASSITRDRGSAEQYF
TGTGCCAGTAGTATAACCCGGGACAGGGGGTCGGCGGAGCAGTACTTC
>15|TRBV5-5|-|-|TRBJ1-5
CASSLVISGDQPQHF
TGTGCCAGCAGCTTGGTTATTTCAGGGGATCAGCCCCAGCATTTT
>16|TRBV13|TRBD2|-|TRBJ2-3
CASSEASGTGADTQYF
TGTGCCAGCAGCGAGGCTAGCGGGACGGGTGCAGATACGCAGTATTTT
>15|TRBV7-2|TRBD2|few|TRBJ2-1
CASSPPGTTYNEQFF
TGTGCCAGCAGCCCGCCCGGGACTACCTACAATGAGCAGTTCTTC
>16|TRBV6-1|TRBD2|few|TRBJ2-7
CASSEGLAGPNYEQYF
TGTGCCAGCAGTGAGGGACTAGCGGGTCCGAACTACGAGCAGTACTTC
>14|TRBV30|-|-|TRBJ2-2
CAWSVRTVGGELFF
TGTGCCTGGAGTGTAAGAACAGTTGGCGGGGAGCTGTTTTTT
>14|TRBV6-5|-|few|TRBJ2-2
CASSYSFRTGELFF
TGTGCCAGCAGTTACTCGTTTCGGACCGGGGAGCTGTTTTTT
>16|TRBV28|TRBD1|-|TRBJ2-3
CASSSPGTGGKDTQYF
TGTGCCAGCAGTTCCCCCGGGACAGGGGGCAAAGATACGCAGTATTTT
>17|TRBV6-1|TRBD2|-|TRBJ2-3
CASSERTSGGNTDTQYF
TGTGCCAGCAGTGAGCGGACTAGCGGGGGGAACACAGATACGCAGTATTTT
>15|TRBV5-1|-|-|TRBJ2-7
CASSLNRGGTYEQYF
TGCGCCAGCAGCTTAAACAGGGGAGGTACCTACGAGCAGTACTTC
>18|TRBV18|TRBD1|-|TRBJ1-2
CASSSRGETGDGDYGYTF
TGTGCCAGCTCATCAAGGGGTGAAACAGGGGATGGCGACTATGGCTACACCTTC
>15|TRBV5-6|-|-|TRBJ2-1
CASSLIHSSYNEQFF
TGTGCCAGCAGCTTGATCCACAGCTCCTACAATGAGCAGTTCTTC
>16|TRBV28|-|-|TRBJ2-1
CASRAQDGGPYNEQFF
TGTGCCAGCAGGGCCCAAGACGGGGGGCCTTACAATGAGCAGTTCTTC
>15|TRBV4-2|-|-|TRBJ2-1
CASSQDRRENNEQFF
TGTGCCAGCAGCCAAGATCGTCGGGAGAACAATGAGCAGTTCTTC
>15|TRBV7-9|-|few|TRBJ2-7
CASSWFPGSTYEQYF
TGTGCCAGCAGCTGGTTCCCAGGGTCGACCTACGAGCAGTACTTC
>14|TRBV6-6|-|-|TRBJ2-7
CASSYRQSTYEQYF
TGTGCCAGCAGTTACCGACAGTCTACCTACGAGCAGTACTTC
>16|TRBV11-2|TRBD1|-|TRBJ2-7
CASSLGLRQGAYEQYF
TGTGCCAGCAGCTTAGGGTTAAGACAGGGAGCATACGAGCAGTACTTC
>16|TRBV4-2|TRBD1|-|TRBJ2-5
CASSQEWTGGGETQYF
TGTGCCAGCAGCCAAGAGTGGACAGGGGGCGGTGAGACCCAGTACTTC
>14|TRBV2|TRBD2|-|TRBJ2-7
CASTPGRGVYEQYF
TGTGCCAGCACTCCGGGGCGGGGGGTCTACGAGCAGTACTTC
>17|TRBV14|-|-|TRBJ1-1
CASSQDFWSGSMTEAFF
TGTGCCAGCAGCCAAGATTTTTGGTCAGGTTCGATGACTGAAGCTTTCTTT
>16|TRBV27|TRBD1|-|TRBJ1-6
CASSLFGTGNNSPLHF
TGTGCCAGCAGTTTATTCGGGACAGGGAATAATTCACCCCTCCACTTT
>17|TRBV5-1|TRBD2|-|TRBJ2-1
CASSPGLAGGRINEQFF
TGCGCCAGCAGCCCGGGACTAGCGGGAGGGAGGATCAATGAGCAGTTCTTC
>13|TRBV6-5|-|-|TRBJ2-1
CASSYYRDNEQFF
TGTGCCAGCAGTTACTACCGGGACAATGAGCAGTTCTTC
>16|TRBV11-2|TRBD2|once|TRBJ2-1
CASSDLAGGGVNEQFF
TGTGCCAGCAGCGATCTAGCGGGAGGGGGGGTCAATGAGCAGTTCTTC
>13|TRBV28|-|-|TRBJ1-2
CASSLRANYGYTF
TGTGCCAGCAGCCTTCGCGCTAACTATGGCTACACCTTC
>16|TRBV5-4|TRBD2|-|TRBJ2-7
CASKIAGTSTGDEQYF
TGTGCCAGTAAGATTGCCGGGACTAGCACTGGGGACGAGCAGTACTTC
>16|TRBV5-1|-|-|TRBJ2-3
CASSLGGWGVTDTQYF
TGCGCCAGCAGCTTGGGGGGATGGGGGGTCACAGATACGCAGTATTTT
>16|TRBV19|TRBD1|-|TRBJ2-3
CASSNPKQGLRDTQYF
TGTGCCAGTAGTAATCCCAAACAGGGGTTGAGAGATACGCAGTATTTT
>17|TRBV5-1|-|-|TRBJ1-2
CASSLERGWSRDYGYTF
TGCGCCAGCAGCTTGGAAAGGGGGTGGTCTCGGGACTATGGCTACACCTTC
>14|TRBV7-7|-|-|TRBJ1-6
CASSLTTTDSPLHF
TGTGCCAGCAGCCTAACGACTACCGATTCACCCCTCCACTTT